The rows below give T cell receptor beta chains drawn from one sample of a study of metastatic and nonmetastatic thyroid tumors. TCRdb used MiXCR to call clones anew from the PCR reads. The sample comprises some 17,000 clones, around a quarter of which are singletons, and approximately 15% rests with the top ten. The specimen was adjacent normal tissue. The receptors derive from a female donor with papillary thyroid cancer or a benign thyroid nodule (not recorded which). Some clones in this sample may be carry-over from other donors' samples. CDR3s include the opening cysteine and the closing phenylalanine or tryptophan. Each record gives: CDR3 protein, CDR3 DNA, clone size, D gene, V gene, J gene. The D gene is left open where the match is weak. Part of the rows lack a size; the others show once, few, many or a class for expanded clones.

CDR3aa: CRARAGGNGNTIYF
CDR3nt: TGCAGGGCTAGAGCAGGGGGCAATGGAAACACCATATATTTT
abundance: once
d_gene: TRBD1
v_gene: TRBV20-1
j_gene: TRBJ1-3

CDR3aa: CASSLVGGESGNTIYF
CDR3nt: TGCGCCAGCAGCTTGGTCGGGGGCGAATCTGGAAACACCATATATTTT
abundance: few
d_gene: -
v_gene: TRBV5-1
j_gene: TRBJ1-3

CDR3aa: CASSYSHIQYF
CDR3nt: TGTGCCAGCAGTTACAGTCACATTCAGTACTTC
abundance: few
d_gene: -
v_gene: TRBV28
j_gene: TRBJ2-4

CDR3aa: CASSKGQGAYEQYF
CDR3nt: TGCGCCAGCAGCAAGGGACAGGGGGCCTACGAGCAGTACTTC
abundance: -
d_gene: TRBD1
v_gene: TRBV5-1
j_gene: TRBJ2-7

CDR3aa: CASSLGGVIQEPQYF
CDR3nt: TGTGCCAGCAGCTTGGGTGGGGTAATACAAGAGCCCCAGTACTTC
abundance: -
d_gene: -
v_gene: TRBV7-2
j_gene: TRBJ2-5

CDR3aa: CASRPGQPYGYTF
CDR3nt: TGTGCCAGCCGCCCGGGACAGCCCTATGGCTACACCTTC
abundance: -
d_gene: TRBD1
v_gene: TRBV19
j_gene: TRBJ1-2

CDR3aa: CASSEGGTNYEQYF
CDR3nt: TGTGCCAGCAGTGAAGGCGGGACCAATTACGAGCAGTACTTC
abundance: -
d_gene: -
v_gene: TRBV2
j_gene: TRBJ2-7

CDR3aa: CASSPSATNYGYTF
CDR3nt: TGTGCCAGCAGCCCTTCGGCAACGAACTATGGCTACACCTTC
abundance: many
d_gene: -
v_gene: TRBV7-9
j_gene: TRBJ1-2

CDR3aa: CSARNPGTGTDTQYF
CDR3nt: TGCAGTGCTAGAAATCCGGGCACAGGCACAGATACGCAGTATTTT
abundance: -
d_gene: -
v_gene: TRBV20-1
j_gene: TRBJ2-3

CDR3aa: CASLENAEAFF
CDR3nt: TGTGCCAGCCTGGAAAACGCTGAAGCTTTCTTT
abundance: -
d_gene: -
v_gene: TRBV2
j_gene: TRBJ1-1

CDR3aa: CASSLGNTIYF
CDR3nt: TGTGCCAGCAGCTTAGGAAACACCATATATTTT
abundance: -
d_gene: -
v_gene: TRBV11-3
j_gene: TRBJ1-3

CDR3aa: CSAVWQEGQPQHF
CDR3nt: TGCAGTGCGGTGTGGCAGGAGGGTCAGCCCCAGCATTTT
abundance: once
d_gene: -
v_gene: TRBV20-1
j_gene: TRBJ1-5

CDR3aa: CAWGLGAGYYEQYF
CDR3nt: TGTGCCTGGGGACTCGGGGCAGGATACTACGAGCAGTACTTC
abundance: -
d_gene: -
v_gene: TRBV30
j_gene: TRBJ2-7

CDR3aa: CASSYAGGSYEQYF
CDR3nt: TGTGCCAGCAGTTATGCGGGGGGCTCCTACGAGCAGTACTTC
abundance: few
d_gene: TRBD2
v_gene: TRBV6-2/TRBV6-3
j_gene: TRBJ2-7

CDR3aa: CASGGLYGYTF
CDR3nt: TGTGCCAGCGGCGGTCTCTATGGCTACACCTTC
abundance: few
d_gene: -
v_gene: TRBV6-1
j_gene: TRBJ1-2

CDR3aa: CGCSVGQGGYEQYF
CDR3nt: TGTGGGTGCAGCGTCGGACAGGGAGGCTACGAGCAGTACTTC
abundance: -
d_gene: TRBD1
v_gene: TRBV9
j_gene: TRBJ2-7

CDR3aa: CASRWDRLNTEAFF
CDR3nt: TGTGCCAGCAGGTGGGACAGACTGAACACTGAAGCTTTCTTT
abundance: few
d_gene: TRBD1
v_gene: TRBV28
j_gene: TRBJ1-1

CDR3aa: CSARGAGGPGELFF
CDR3nt: TGCAGTGCTAGAGGAGCGGGAGGGCCCGGGGAGCTGTTTTTT
abundance: -
d_gene: TRBD2
v_gene: TRBV20-1
j_gene: TRBJ2-2

CDR3aa: CASSLEGGQPQHF
CDR3nt: TGCGCCAGCAGCTTGGAGGGAGGTCAGCCCCAGCATTTT
abundance: -
d_gene: -
v_gene: TRBV5-1
j_gene: TRBJ1-5

CDR3aa: CASSARGGGYGYTF
CDR3nt: TGTGCCAGCAGTGCACGAGGCGGGGGCTATGGCTACACCTTC
abundance: few
d_gene: -
v_gene: TRBV12-3/TRBV12-4
j_gene: TRBJ1-2

CDR3aa: CSASGGAGAEAFF
CDR3nt: TGCAGTGCTAGCGGGGGCGCGGGTGCTGAAGCTTTCTTT
abundance: many
d_gene: -
v_gene: TRBV20-1
j_gene: TRBJ1-1

CDR3aa: CASSLSTRGRLAGGNDQFF
CDR3nt: TGTGCCAGCAGCTTAAGTACCCGAGGCCGACTAGCGGGAGGCAATGATCAGTTCTTC
abundance: -
d_gene: TRBD2
v_gene: TRBV7-3
j_gene: TRBJ2-1

CDR3aa: CSARGPGTLNQPQHF
CDR3nt: TGCAGTGCTAGAGGGCCCGGGACTCTGAACCAGCCCCAGCATTTT
abundance: few
d_gene: -
v_gene: TRBV20-1
j_gene: TRBJ1-5

CDR3aa: CASSEDRIGHGYTF
CDR3nt: TGTGCCAGCAGTGAGGATCGGATAGGTCATGGCTACACCTTC
abundance: -
d_gene: -
v_gene: TRBV2
j_gene: TRBJ1-2

CDR3aa: CASSYQAEPEEKLFF
CDR3nt: TGTGCCAGCTCTTACCAAGCGGAACCGGAAGAAAAACTGTTTTTT
abundance: -
d_gene: -
v_gene: TRBV18
j_gene: TRBJ1-4

CDR3aa: CASSPAGVGSGYNEQFF
CDR3nt: TGTGCCAGTAGTCCCGCCGGGGTAGGATCGGGCTACAATGAGCAGTTCTTC
abundance: -
d_gene: -
v_gene: TRBV19
j_gene: TRBJ2-1

CDR3aa: CASSYSRGNEQFF
CDR3nt: TGTGCCAGCAGTTACTCGCGGGGCAATGAGCAGTTCTTC
abundance: -
d_gene: -
v_gene: TRBV6-6
j_gene: TRBJ2-1

CDR3aa: CASSAQGGLNTEAFF
CDR3nt: TGTGCCAGCAGTGCACAGGGCGGTTTGAACACTGAAGCTTTCTTT
abundance: few
d_gene: -
v_gene: TRBV2
j_gene: TRBJ1-1

CDR3aa: CASSGLTGQGISSGYTF
CDR3nt: TGTGCCAGCAGCGGGCTGACGGGACAGGGAATTTCAAGCGGCTACACCTTC
abundance: -
d_gene: TRBD1
v_gene: TRBV11-1
j_gene: TRBJ1-2

CDR3aa: CASSIAGSETQYF
CDR3nt: TGTGCCAGTAGTATAGCAGGGTCTGAGACCCAGTACTTC
abundance: -
d_gene: -
v_gene: TRBV19
j_gene: TRBJ2-5

CDR3aa: CSVPPRSDTQYF
CDR3nt: TGCAGTGTCCCGCCTAGATCAGATACGCAGTATTTT
abundance: -
d_gene: -
v_gene: TRBV20-1
j_gene: TRBJ2-3

CDR3aa: CASSLDRNEAFF
CDR3nt: TGTGCCAGCAGCCTAGACAGGAATGAAGCTTTCTTT
abundance: few
d_gene: -
v_gene: TRBV7-9
j_gene: TRBJ1-1

CDR3aa: CASTKGDRVGYTF
CDR3nt: TGTGCCAGCACCAAAGGGGACAGGGTTGGCTACACCTTC
abundance: few
d_gene: TRBD1
v_gene: TRBV6-1
j_gene: TRBJ1-2

CDR3aa: CASSQERGIGNTQYF
CDR3nt: TGTGCCAGTAGTCAAGAGCGGGGGATCGGTAATACGCAGTATTTT
abundance: few
d_gene: TRBD2
v_gene: TRBV19
j_gene: TRBJ2-3

CDR3aa: CASSLRSEASF
CDR3nt: TGTGCCAGCAGTCTTCGCTCTGAAGCTTCCTTT
abundance: -
d_gene: -
v_gene: TRBV28
j_gene: TRBJ1-1

CDR3aa: CAWSVSGTAYEQYF
CDR3nt: TGTGCCTGGAGTGTATCGGGTACAGCCTACGAGCAGTACTTC
abundance: -
d_gene: -
v_gene: TRBV30
j_gene: TRBJ2-7

CDR3aa: CASSPRDSYTDTQYF
CDR3nt: TGTGCCAGCAGCCCCCGGGACAGCTACACAGATACGCAGTATTTT
abundance: medium-sized
d_gene: TRBD1
v_gene: TRBV9
j_gene: TRBJ2-3

CDR3aa: CASNGGLDGELFF
CDR3nt: TGTGCCAGCAATGGGGGGCTGGACGGGGAGCTGTTTTTT
abundance: few
d_gene: -
v_gene: TRBV6-1
j_gene: TRBJ2-2

CDR3aa: CASSHRDRVDEQFF
CDR3nt: TGTGCCAGCAGCCACCGGGACAGGGTGGATGAGCAGTTCTTC
abundance: few
d_gene: TRBD1
v_gene: TRBV7-9
j_gene: TRBJ2-1

CDR3aa: CASGVSGEQYF
CDR3nt: TGTGCCAGCGGCGTATCGGGGGAGCAGTACTTC
abundance: few
d_gene: -
v_gene: TRBV6-2/TRBV6-3
j_gene: TRBJ2-7

CDR3aa: CASSPPRELGEQFF
CDR3nt: TGTGCCAGCAGCCCCCCCCGGGAGTTAGGTGAGCAGTTCTTC
abundance: -
d_gene: -
v_gene: TRBV11-2
j_gene: TRBJ2-1

CDR3aa: CSVDQGWNEQFF
CDR3nt: TGCAGCGTTGATCAGGGTTGGAATGAGCAGTTCTTC
abundance: few
d_gene: -
v_gene: TRBV29-1
j_gene: TRBJ2-1

CDR3aa: CATSADTMEGYTF
CDR3nt: TGTGCCACCAGTGCTGATACCATGGAAGGCTACACCTTC
abundance: few
d_gene: -
v_gene: TRBV24-1
j_gene: TRBJ1-2

CDR3aa: CASSTGETQYF
CDR3nt: TGCGCCAGCAGCACGGGAGAGACCCAGTACTTC
abundance: -
d_gene: -
v_gene: TRBV5-1
j_gene: TRBJ2-5

CDR3aa: CASSMTGETYNEQFF
CDR3nt: TGCGCCAGCAGCATGACAGGGGAAACCTACAATGAGCAGTTCTTC
abundance: -
d_gene: TRBD1
v_gene: TRBV5-1
j_gene: TRBJ2-1

CDR3aa: CASSDISTDGSEQYF
CDR3nt: TGTGCCAGCAGTGACATCTCGACAGATGGGTCCGAGCAGTACTTC
abundance: -
d_gene: -
v_gene: TRBV2
j_gene: TRBJ2-7

CDR3aa: CSVRRPGDWNTEAFF
CDR3nt: TGCAGTGTCAGACGCCCCGGGGACTGGAACACTGAAGCTTTCTTT
abundance: once
d_gene: -
v_gene: TRBV20-1
j_gene: TRBJ1-1

CDR3aa: CASSLVSGGYNEQFF
CDR3nt: TGTGCCAGCAGCTTAGTTAGCGGGGGATACAATGAGCAGTTCTTC
abundance: few
d_gene: TRBD2
v_gene: TRBV7-2
j_gene: TRBJ2-1

CDR3aa: CASSEMGYEQYF
CDR3nt: TGTGCCAGCAGTGAAATGGGGTACGAGCAGTACTTC
abundance: few
d_gene: -
v_gene: TRBV6-1
j_gene: TRBJ2-7

CDR3aa: CASSFRGAGEQYF
CDR3nt: TGTGCCAGCAGCTTTCGGGGGGCGGGTGAGCAGTACTTC
abundance: -
d_gene: -
v_gene: TRBV7-9
j_gene: TRBJ2-7

CDR3aa: CASSTRQGGSYEQYF
CDR3nt: TGTGCCAGCAGTACCAGACAGGGCGGCTCCTACGAGCAGTACTTC
abundance: few
d_gene: TRBD1
v_gene: TRBV2
j_gene: TRBJ2-7

CDR3aa: CASSRPGQGDSPLHF
CDR3nt: TGTGCCAGCAGTCGACCGGGACAGGGGGATTCACCCCTCCACTTT
abundance: -
d_gene: TRBD1
v_gene: TRBV6-2/TRBV6-3
j_gene: TRBJ1-6

CDR3aa: CASSVGTGEDEQYF
CDR3nt: TGTGCCAGCAGTGTCGGGACAGGGGAAGACGAGCAGTACTTC
abundance: few
d_gene: TRBD1
v_gene: TRBV6-4
j_gene: TRBJ2-7